This T cell receptor beta chain was sequenced during a study of CD8 T cells in Susac syndrome. RNA totalling about 0.45 to 1 ug underwent reverse transcription with random hexamers. MiXCR was run by TCRdb on the immunoSEQ multiplex PCR reads, yielding one entry per CDR3 protein. The sample includes some 200,000 distinct CDR3 sequences, roughly nine tenths of them seen just once. Patients with Susac syndrome met diagnostic criteria defined recently for definite or probable disease. The origin of this receptor is a human donor with Susac syndrome. Source material: CD4+ T cells from PBMCs.

The CDR3 nucleotides are TGTGCCAGCTCACCGCGACAGGGGTGGGAAGATACGCAGTATTTT. Its translation is CASSPRQGWEDTQYF. The chain recombines TRBV18 with TRBJ2-3; 8 bases match TRBD1. Germline lookup yields CDR1 KGHSH and CDR2 LQKENI. This CDR3 is 15 amino acids long. The V gene end was trimmed by 3 bases and the J gene end by 5 bases; junction bases not matched to a gene: 7.